A single sample is the source of the 9 T cell receptor beta chains below, sequenced in a study of Ad26.COV2.S vaccination and SARS-CoV-2 variants. This sample's treatment: some 19 received Ad26.COV2.S at low or high dose, single or two shots; roughly 5 received placebo; per-sample allocation not given. Material that was analyzed had been drawn on day 63 after the first vaccine or placebo injection. Data came from immunoSEQ multiplex PCR; TCRdb stores just in-frame clones and leaves some out. The table records 350,000 to 600,000 clones, 89% of them present only once. This sample comprised peripheral blood, obtained in a trial of Ad26.COV2.S vaccine versus placebo. The receptors originated from a person aged 18-65 years who received the Ad26.COV2.S COVID-19 vaccine or a placebo.

The DNA for the CDR3 is TGTGCCAGTAGTATATGGCGGGAGCGGGTCCGCGATGAGCAGTTCTTC. Translation gives CASSIWRERVRDEQFF. V usage is TRBV19 and J usage is TRBJ2-1; TRBD2 matches at 7 bases. The V gene's germline CDR1 is LNHDA and CDR2 SQIVND (reference sequence). The V segment lost 2 bases and the J segment 8 bases; nucleotides outside the gene matches: 12. This CDR3 is built from 16 residues.

This sequence joins TRBV7-2 and TRBJ1-6; D perhaps matches TRBD1 (5 bases). Germline CDR1 reads SGHTA; CDR2 reads FQGNSA. V lost 0 bases to trimming and J lost 12 bases, with 12 bases between them. The length of the CDR3 is 14 residues. The CDR3: CASSLAGPRGPLHF. Here the CDR3 DNA reads TGTGCCAGCAGCTTAGCGGGCCCGAGGGGACCCCTCCACTTT. Full variable domain (outside the CDR3, taken from reference TRBV7-2 and TRBJ1-6): GAGVSQSPSNKVTEKGKDVELRCDPISGHTALYWYRQSLGQGLEFLIYFQGNSAPDKSGLPSDRFSAERTGGSVSTLTIQRTQQEDSAVYLCASSLAGPRGPLHFGNGTRLTVT.

The chain links TRBV7-2 to TRBJ2-1; 10 nucleotides align to TRBD2. V lost 5 bases to trimming and J lost 8 bases; unmatched junction nucleotides: 15. The germline gives CDR1 SGHTA, CDR2 FQGNSA. The CDR3 covers 17 residues. The CDR3 DNA follows: TGTGCCAGCAGCCGCGTAGCGGGGGGAGGATTTGTCGATGAGCAGTTCTTC. Translation gives CASSRVAGGGFVDEQFF.

The chain links TRBV19 to TRBJ1-6, with D possibly being TRBD1 (5 bases). Germline V lookup: CDR1 LNHDA, CDR2 SQIVND (reference sequence). There are 17 residues in the CDR3. V lost 7 bases and J 4 bases, leaving 20 bases between the germline ends. In DNA form, the CDR3 reads TGTGCCAGTATGTCTAGGGCAGACAGCCGTTATAATTCACCCCTCCACTTT. It codes for CASMSRADSRYNSPLHF.

V gene TRBV11-2 combines with J gene TRBJ2-7; 7 bases match TRBD2. Germline loops: CDR1 SGHAT, CDR2 FQNNGV. J lost 5 bases, V lost 5 bases, and 9 bases had no gene match. There are 14 residues in the CDR3. This CDR3 is CASSRVSGRDEQYF. CDR3 nucleotide sequence: TGTGCCAGCAGCCGAGTCTCAGGGAGGGACGAGCAGTACTTC.

The V and J genes are TRBV3-1 (or the pseudogene TRBV3-2) and TRBJ1-2, with D possibly being TRBD1 (5 bases). Germline CDR1 and CDR2: LGHDT and YNNKEL (reference sequence). The length of the CDR3 is 14 residues. Trimming removed 3 bases at V and 2 bases at J, with 10 bases between. The CDR3 DNA reads TGTGCCAGCAGCCATCATAAGGGGAACTATGGCTACACCTTC. Amino acid sequence: CASSHHKGNYGYTF.

This chain joins TRBV6-6 and TRBJ1-6; 7 bases line up with TRBD1. V was pared by 7 bases and J by 5 bases, with 11 bases of the junction left unmatched. Per the germline V gene, CDR1 is MNHNY and CDR2 is SVGAGI (reference sequence). This CDR3 spans 16 amino acids. DNA of the CDR3: TGTGCCAGCACTCCGGGACAGAGTTTCCATAATTCACCCCTCCACTTT. Translating it yields CASTPGQSFHNSPLHF.

The genes are TRBV5-8 and TRBJ1-2, with unresolved D. The V end lost 1 base, the J end lost 9 bases, and 13 bases lay between the germline ends. The CDR3 contains 13 residues. Germline V gene sequence: CDR1 SGHTS, CDR2 YDEGEE. CDR3 residues: CASSLRWSKSYTF. CDR3 nucleotide sequence: TGTGCCAGCAGCTTGCGATGGAGCAAGAGCTACACCTTC.

V is TRBV5-4 and J is TRBJ1-4; unclear D gene. The V end was cut by 1 base, the J end by 7 bases, with 17 bases between. This CDR3 region has 16 residues. Per germline, CDR1 SGHNT and CDR2 YYREEE (reference sequence). The CDR3 is CASSLKIGVPGEKLFF. CDR3 bases: TGTGCCAGCAGCTTGAAGATTGGGGTCCCGGGTGAAAAACTGTTTTTT.